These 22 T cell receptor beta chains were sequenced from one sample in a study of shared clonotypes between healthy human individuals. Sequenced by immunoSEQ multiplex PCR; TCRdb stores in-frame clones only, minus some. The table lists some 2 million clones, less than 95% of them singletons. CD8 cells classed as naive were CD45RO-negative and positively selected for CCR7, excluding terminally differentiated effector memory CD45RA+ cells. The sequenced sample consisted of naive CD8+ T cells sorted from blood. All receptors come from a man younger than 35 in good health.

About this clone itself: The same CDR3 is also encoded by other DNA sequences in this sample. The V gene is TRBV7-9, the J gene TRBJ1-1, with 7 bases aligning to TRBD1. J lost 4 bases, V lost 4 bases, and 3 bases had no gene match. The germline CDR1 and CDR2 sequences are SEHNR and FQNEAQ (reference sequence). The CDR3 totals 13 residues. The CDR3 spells CASSSPGGTEAFF. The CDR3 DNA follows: TGTGCCAGCAGCTCACCAGGGGGCACTGAAGCTTTCTTT.

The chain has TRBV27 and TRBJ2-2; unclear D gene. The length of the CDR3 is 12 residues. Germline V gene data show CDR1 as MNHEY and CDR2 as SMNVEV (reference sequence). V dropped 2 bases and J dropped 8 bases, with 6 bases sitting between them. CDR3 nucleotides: TGTGCCAGCAGTTTAATCAGGGGGGAGCTGTTTTTT. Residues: CASSLIRGELFF.

The DNA of the CDR3 is TGTGCCAGCAGTGATACTAGCGCAGATACGCAGTATTTT. Its translation is CASSDTSADTQYF. V is TRBV2 and J is TRBJ2-3; 7 bases are a match to TRBD2. V lost 3 bases, J lost 4 bases, and 1 base stayed unmatched. This CDR3 has 13 residues. Germline assignment: CDR1 SNHLY and CDR2 FYNNEI.

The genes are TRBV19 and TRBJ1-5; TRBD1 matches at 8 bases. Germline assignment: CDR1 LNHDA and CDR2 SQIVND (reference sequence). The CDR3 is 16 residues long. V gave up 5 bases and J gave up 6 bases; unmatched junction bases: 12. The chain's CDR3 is CASSSAGRGLGQPQHF. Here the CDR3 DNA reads TGTGCCAGTAGTTCCGCTGGCAGGGGGCTTGGTCAGCCCCAGCATTTT. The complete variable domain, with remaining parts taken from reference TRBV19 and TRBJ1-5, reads DGGITQSPKYLFRKEGQNVTLSCEQNLNHDAMYWYRQDPGQGLRLIYYSQIVNDFQKGDIAEGYSVSREKKESFPLTVTSAQKNPTAFYLCASSSAGRGLGQPQHFGDGTRLSIL.

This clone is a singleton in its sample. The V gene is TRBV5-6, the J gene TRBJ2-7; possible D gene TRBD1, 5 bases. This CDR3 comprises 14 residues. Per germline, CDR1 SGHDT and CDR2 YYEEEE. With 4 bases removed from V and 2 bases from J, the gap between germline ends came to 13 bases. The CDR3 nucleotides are TGTGCCAGCAGCCAATTAATGGGGCCCTACGAGCAGTACTTC. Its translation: CASSQLMGPYEQYF.

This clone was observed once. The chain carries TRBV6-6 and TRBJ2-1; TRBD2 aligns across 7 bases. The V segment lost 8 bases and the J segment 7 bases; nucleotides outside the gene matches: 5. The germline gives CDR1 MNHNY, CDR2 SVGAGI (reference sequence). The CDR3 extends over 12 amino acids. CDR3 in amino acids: CASGGGRNEQFF. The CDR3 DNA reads TGTGCCAGCGGGGGGGGTCGGAATGAGCAGTTCTTC.

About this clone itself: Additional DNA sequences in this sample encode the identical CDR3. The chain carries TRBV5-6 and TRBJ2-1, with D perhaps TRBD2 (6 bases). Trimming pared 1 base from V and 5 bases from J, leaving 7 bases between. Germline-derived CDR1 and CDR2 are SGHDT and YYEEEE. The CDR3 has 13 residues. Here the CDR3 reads CASSLLADNEQFF. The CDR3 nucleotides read TGTGCCAGCAGCTTGTTAGCGGACAATGAGCAGTTCTTC.

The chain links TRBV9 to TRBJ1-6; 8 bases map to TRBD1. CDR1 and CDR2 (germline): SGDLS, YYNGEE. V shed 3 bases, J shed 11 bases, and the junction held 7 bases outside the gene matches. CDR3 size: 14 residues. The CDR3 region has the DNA TGTGCCAGCAGCGAGACAGGGGCGTCAACACCCCTCCACTTT. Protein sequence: CASSETGASTPLHF.

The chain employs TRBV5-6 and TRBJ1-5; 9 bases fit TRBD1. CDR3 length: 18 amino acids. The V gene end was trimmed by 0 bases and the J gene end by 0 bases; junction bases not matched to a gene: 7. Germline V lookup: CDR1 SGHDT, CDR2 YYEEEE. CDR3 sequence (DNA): TGTGCCAGCAGCTTGGGGGACAGGGCAATTTATAGCAATCAGCCCCAGCATTTT. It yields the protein CASSLGDRAIYSNQPQHF. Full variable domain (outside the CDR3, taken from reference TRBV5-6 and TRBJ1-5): DAGVTQSPTHLIKTRGQQVTLRCSPKSGHDTVSWYQQALGQGPQFIFQYYEEEERQRGNFPDRFSGHQFPNYSSELNVNALLLGDSALYLCASSLGDRAIYSNQPQHFGDGTRLSIL.

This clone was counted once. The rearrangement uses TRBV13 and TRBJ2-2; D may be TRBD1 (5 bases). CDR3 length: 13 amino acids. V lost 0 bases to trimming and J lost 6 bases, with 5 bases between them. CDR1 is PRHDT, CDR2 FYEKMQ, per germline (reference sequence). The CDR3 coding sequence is TGTGCCAGCAGCTTAGGGGGGCCCGGGGAGCTGTTTTTT. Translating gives CASSLGGPGELFF. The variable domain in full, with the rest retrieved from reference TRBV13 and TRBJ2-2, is AAGVIQSPRHLIKEKRETATLKCYPIPRHDTVYWYQQGPGQDPQFLISFYEKMQSDKGSIPDRFSAQQFSDYHSELNMSSLELGDSALYFCASSLGGPGELFFGEGSRLTVL.

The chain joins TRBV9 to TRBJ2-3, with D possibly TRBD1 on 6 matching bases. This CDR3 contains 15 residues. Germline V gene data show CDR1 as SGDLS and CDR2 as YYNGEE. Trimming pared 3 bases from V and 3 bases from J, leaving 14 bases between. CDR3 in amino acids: CASSATQGRTDTQYF. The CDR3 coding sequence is TGTGCCAGCAGCGCCACACAGGGAAGAACAGATACGCAGTATTTT.

The CDR3 DNA reads as TGTGCCAGCAGTTTAAAATATAGCAATCAGCCCCAGCATTTT. Its protein product is CASSLKYSNQPQHF. This sequence joins TRBV27 and TRBJ1-5; D not certain. V was cut by 2 bases and J by 0 bases, with 5 bases left in between. CDR1 MNHEY and CDR2 SMNVEV come from the germline V gene (reference sequence). The CDR3 runs to 14 residues.

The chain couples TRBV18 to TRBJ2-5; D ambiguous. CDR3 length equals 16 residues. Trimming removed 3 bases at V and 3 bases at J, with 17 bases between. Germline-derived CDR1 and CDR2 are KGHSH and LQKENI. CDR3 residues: CASSPPQRESEETQYF. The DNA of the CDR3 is TGTGCCAGCTCACCCCCACAGAGAGAGAGCGAAGAGACCCAGTACTTC.

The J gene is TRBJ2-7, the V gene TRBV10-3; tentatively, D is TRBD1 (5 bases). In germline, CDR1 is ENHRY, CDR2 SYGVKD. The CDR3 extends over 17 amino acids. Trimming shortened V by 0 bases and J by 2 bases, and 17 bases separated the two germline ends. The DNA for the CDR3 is TGTGCCATCAGTGAGTCGGGTTTTAGGGGCTTACCCTACGAGCAGTACTTC. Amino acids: CAISESGFRGLPYEQYF.

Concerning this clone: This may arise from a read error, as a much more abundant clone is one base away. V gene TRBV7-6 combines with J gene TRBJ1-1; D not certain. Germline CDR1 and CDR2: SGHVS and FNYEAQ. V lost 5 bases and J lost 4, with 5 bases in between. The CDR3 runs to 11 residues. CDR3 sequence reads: CASSDGTEAFF. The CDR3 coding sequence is TGTGCCAGCAGCGATGGCACTGAAGCTTTCTTT.

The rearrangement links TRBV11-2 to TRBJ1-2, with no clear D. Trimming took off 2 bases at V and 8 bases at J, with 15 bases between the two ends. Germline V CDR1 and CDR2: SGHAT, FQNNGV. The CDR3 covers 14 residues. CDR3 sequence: CASSLNGLYAGYTF. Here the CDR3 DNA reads TGTGCCAGCAGCTTAAACGGACTCTATGCGGGCTACACCTTC. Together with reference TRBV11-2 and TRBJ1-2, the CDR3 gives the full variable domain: EAGVAQSPRYKIIEKRQSVAFWCNPISGHATLYWYQQILGQGPKLLIQFQNNGVVDDSQLPKDRFSAERLKGVDSTLKIQPAKLEDSAVYLCASSLNGLYAGYTFGSGTRLTVV.

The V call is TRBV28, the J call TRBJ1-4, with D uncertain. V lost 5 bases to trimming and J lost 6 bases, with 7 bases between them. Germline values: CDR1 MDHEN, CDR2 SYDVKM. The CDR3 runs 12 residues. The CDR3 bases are TGTGCCAGCAGTCCTATGTATGAAAAACTGTTTTTT. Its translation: CASSPMYEKLFF.

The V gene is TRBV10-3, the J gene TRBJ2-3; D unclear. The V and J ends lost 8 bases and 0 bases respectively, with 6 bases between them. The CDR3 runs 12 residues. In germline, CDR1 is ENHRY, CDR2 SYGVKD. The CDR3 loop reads CAILDSTDTQYF. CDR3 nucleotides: TGTGCCATCCTGGATAGCACAGATACGCAGTATTTT.

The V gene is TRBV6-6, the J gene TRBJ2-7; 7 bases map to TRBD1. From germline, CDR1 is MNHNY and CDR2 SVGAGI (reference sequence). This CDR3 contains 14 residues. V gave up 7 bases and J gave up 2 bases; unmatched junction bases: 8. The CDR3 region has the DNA TGTGCCAGCACCCTGGGACAGACCACCTACGAGCAGTACTTC. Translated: CASTLGQTTYEQYF.

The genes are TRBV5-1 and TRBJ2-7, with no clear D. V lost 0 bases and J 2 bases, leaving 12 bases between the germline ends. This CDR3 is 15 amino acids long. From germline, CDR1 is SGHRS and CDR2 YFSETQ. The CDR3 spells CASSLAPSPTYEQYF. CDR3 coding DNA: TGCGCCAGCAGCTTGGCCCCCAGCCCGACCTACGAGCAGTACTTC.

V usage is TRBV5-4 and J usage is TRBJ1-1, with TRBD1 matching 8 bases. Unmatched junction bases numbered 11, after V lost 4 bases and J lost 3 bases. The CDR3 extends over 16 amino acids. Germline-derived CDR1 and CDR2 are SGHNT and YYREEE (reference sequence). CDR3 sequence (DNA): TGTGCCAGCAGCCCCGGACAGGGAGGTGGGGACACTGAAGCTTTCTTT. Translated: CASSPGQGGGDTEAFF.

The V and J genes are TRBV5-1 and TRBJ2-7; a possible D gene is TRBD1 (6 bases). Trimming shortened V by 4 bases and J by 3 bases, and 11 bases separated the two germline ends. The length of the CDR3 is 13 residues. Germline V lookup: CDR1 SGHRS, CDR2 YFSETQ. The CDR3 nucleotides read TGCGCCAGCAGCCCAACAGGGTTCTACGAGCAGTACTTC. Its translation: CASSPTGFYEQYF.